The clone carrying this TCR beta chain has at least ten counts. The target antigen is unknown. The data were taken from a study of T cells in Graves' hyperthyroidism and ophthalmopathy. General study points: A 13 V-J model separated ophthalmopathy from stable hyperthyroidism.

From RNA transcripts, TCR beta CDR3 regions were amplified. RT-PCR in the first round (using the HTBI primer set) targeted the TCR CDR3. MiXCR, run by TCRdb on the multiplex PCR reads, gives a single entry per CDR3 protein. The sample comprises about 400,000 distinct CDR3 sequences, around 14% of which are singletons, and roughly 33% rests with the top ten. The sequence was obtained from a woman aged 25 to 39 with Graves' hyperthyroidism. Sample: blood.

This chain's CDR3 is CASSDPVPKDEQFF. As DNA, the CDR3 is TGTGCCAGCAGTGATCCGGTCCCGAAGGATGAGCAGTTCTTC. The V call is TRBV2, the J call TRBJ2-1; D remains unclear. Deletions cut 3 bases from V and 8 bases from J, with 14 bases between. Germline V CDR1 and CDR2: SNHLY, FYNNEI. CDR3 length: 14 residues.